This T cell receptor (beta chain) was captured by sequencing in a study of cytomegalovirus exposure and HLA in healthy donors. Points from the study as a whole: Cytomegalovirus status was reportedly diagnosed by the classifier with high specificity and sensitivity. An assumption of roughly uniform sequencing depth across donors underlay the presence/absence analyses.

The donors gave bone marrow, and they were healthy. PCR used 60 Vbeta primers and 13 Jbeta primers. The assay was immunoSEQ multiplex PCR, and TCRdb's table has in-frame clones only and misses some. This sample yields approximately 180,000 clones, of which about 90% are seen a single time; less than 0.3% belongs to the top ten. Trimming removed 6 bases from V and 4 bases from J, with 12 bases in between. This CDR3 has 13 amino acids. In germline, CDR1 is SNHLY, CDR2 FYNNEI. Of note for this clone: The antigen is unknown.

Material for sequencing was PBMCs. This receptor was taken from a girl under three years old in good health and CMV-seronegative. The V and J genes are TRBV2 and TRBJ1-1, with a tentative D call TRBD1 (6 bases). The CDR3 nucleotides read TGTGCCAGCAGATTACAGGGTGGCACTGAAGCTTTCTTT. This encodes CASRLQGGTEAFF.